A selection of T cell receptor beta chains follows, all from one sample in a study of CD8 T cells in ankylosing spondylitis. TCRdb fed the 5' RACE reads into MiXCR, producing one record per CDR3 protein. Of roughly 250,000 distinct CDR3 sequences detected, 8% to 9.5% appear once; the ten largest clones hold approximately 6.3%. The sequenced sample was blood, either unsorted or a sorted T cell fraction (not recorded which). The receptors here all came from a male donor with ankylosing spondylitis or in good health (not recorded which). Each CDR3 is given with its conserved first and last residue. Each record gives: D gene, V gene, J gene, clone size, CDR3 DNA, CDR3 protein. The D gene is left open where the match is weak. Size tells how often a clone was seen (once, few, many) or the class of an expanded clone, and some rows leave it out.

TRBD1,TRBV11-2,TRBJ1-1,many,TGTGCCAGCAGCCTGGCCACGTGGGACAGGGGGAACACTGAAGCTTTCTTT,CASSLATWDRGNTEAFF
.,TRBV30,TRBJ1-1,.,TGTGCCTGGAGTGTATTCAACACTGAAGCTTTCTTT,CAWSVFNTEAFF
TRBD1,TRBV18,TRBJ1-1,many,TGTGCCAGCTCACCAGCTCAGGGGGTGAACACTGAAGCTTTCTTT,CASSPAQGVNTEAFF
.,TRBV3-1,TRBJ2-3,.,TGTGCCAGCAGCCCCAACAATAGACGGAGCACAGATACGCAGTATTTT,CASSPNNRRSTDTQYF
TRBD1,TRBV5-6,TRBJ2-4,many,TGTGCCAGCAGCTGGGGACAGTTTAAAACCGTTCAGTACTTC,CASSWGQFKTVQYF
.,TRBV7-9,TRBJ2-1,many,TGTGCCAGCAGCCCATCACGGACAGCCGGGGAGCAGTTCTTC,CASSPSRTAGEQFF
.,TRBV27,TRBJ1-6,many,TGTGCCAGCAGTTTATACTCCTATAATTCACCCCTCCACTTT,CASSLYSYNSPLHF
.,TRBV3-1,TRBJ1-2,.,TGTGCCAGCAGCCAAGGGGGCCATGGCTACACCTTC,CASSQGGHGYTF
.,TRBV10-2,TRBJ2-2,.,TGCGCCAGCAGTGAGAGACCTAGCGCCGGCGGGGAGCTGTTTTTT,CASSERPSAGGELFF
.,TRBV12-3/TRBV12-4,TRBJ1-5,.,TGTGCCAGCAGTTCCCTTCTAGGGCAGCCCCAGCATTTT,CASSSLLGQPQHF
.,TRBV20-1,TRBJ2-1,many,TGCAGTGTAACGGGACGAGTGGGGGAGCAGTTCTTC,CSVTGRVGEQFF
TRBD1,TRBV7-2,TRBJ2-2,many,TGTGCCAGCAGCTCCCAGGGGGTTTCTGGGGAGCTGTTTTTT,CASSSQGVSGELFF
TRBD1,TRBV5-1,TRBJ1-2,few,TGCGCCAGCAGCATTACGGGACAGGGACGCGGCTACACCTTC,CASSITGQGRGYTF
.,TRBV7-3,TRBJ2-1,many,TGTGCCAGCAGCTTAACGCGCTACAATGAGCAGTTCTTC,CASSLTRYNEQFF
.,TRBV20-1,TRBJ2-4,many,TGCAGTGCTAAGAGAGGGGAAAACATTCAGTACTTC,CSAKRGENIQYF
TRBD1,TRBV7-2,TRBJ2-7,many,TGTGCCAGCAGCTTAGATGGGACAGGGCCTAGGGAGCAGTACTTC,CASSLDGTGPREQYF
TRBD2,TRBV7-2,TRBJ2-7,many,TGTGCCAGCAGCTTTTCTGCGGGAGGTTTCTACGAGCAGTACTTC,CASSFSAGGFYEQYF
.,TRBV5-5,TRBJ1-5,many,TGTGCCAGCAGCACCGGCACTTATAGCAATCAGCCCCAGCATTTT,CASSTGTYSNQPQHF
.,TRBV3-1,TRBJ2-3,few,TGTGCCAGCAGCCAAGATGGTGGGGGGGGGGCCGAAGGAACGCAGTATTTT,CASSQDGGGGAEGTQYF
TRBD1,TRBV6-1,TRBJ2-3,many,TGTGCCACTACGGACAGGGCGCCGGATACGCAGTATTTT,CATTDRAPDTQYF
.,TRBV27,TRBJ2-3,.,TGTGCCAGCAGTTTCAAAAATGTCGCAGATACGCAGTATTTT,CASSFKNVADTQYF
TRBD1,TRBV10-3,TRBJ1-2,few,TGTGCCATCAGTCCGGGGACAGCTAACTATGGCTACACCTTC,CAISPGTANYGYTF
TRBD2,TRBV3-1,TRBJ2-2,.,TGTGCCATCTGTGGTTCGACTAGAGCGGGAGGGCCGGACACCGGGGAGCTGTTTTTT,CAICGSTRAGGPDTGELFF
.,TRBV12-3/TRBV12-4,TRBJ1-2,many,TGTGCCAGCCTTCGGGGGCCGTCTTATGGCTACACCTTC,CASLRGPSYGYTF
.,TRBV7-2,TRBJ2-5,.,TGTGCCAGCAGCTTAGACCCCCTCCATGAGACCCAGTACTTC,CASSLDPLHETQYF
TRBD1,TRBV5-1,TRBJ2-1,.,TGCGCCAGCAGTGCCGGGACAGGGGTTGATGAGCAGTTCTTC,CASSAGTGVDEQFF
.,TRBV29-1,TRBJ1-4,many,TGCAGCGTAAGTGGGCTCAGGAGGAGTACTAATGAAAAACTGTTTTTT,CSVSGLRRSTNEKLFF
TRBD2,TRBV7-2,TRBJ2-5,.,TGTGCCAGCAGCGTGAATAGCGGGAGAGGGGAGACCCAGTACTTC,CASSVNSGRGETQYF
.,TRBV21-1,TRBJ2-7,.,TGTGCCAGCAGCAGTAGCGGGGGGTGGTCCTACGAGCAGTACTTC,CASSSSGGWSYEQYF
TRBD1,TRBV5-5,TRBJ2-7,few,TGTGCCAGCAGCCAGGGAACAGGGGTCTCCTCCTACGAGCAGTACTTC,CASSQGTGVSSYEQYF
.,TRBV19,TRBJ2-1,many,TGTGCCAGTACCCTAGCGGGGACAGGGAATCGCAATGAGCAGTTCTTC,CASTLAGTGNRNEQFF
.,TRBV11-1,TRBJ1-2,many,TGTGCCAGCAGCTTAGACCTAGGGAGTGGCTACACCTTC,CASSLDLGSGYTF
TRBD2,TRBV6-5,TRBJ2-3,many,TGTGCCAGCAGTTATACTAGCGGGAGCACAGATACGCAGTATTTT,CASSYTSGSTDTQYF
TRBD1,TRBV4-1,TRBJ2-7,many,TGCGCCAGCAGCCGAACGACAGGGTCCTACGAGCAGTACTTC,CASSRTTGSYEQYF
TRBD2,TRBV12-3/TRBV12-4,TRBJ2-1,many,TGTGCCAGCAAATCTAGCGGATCTTACAATGAGCAGTTCTTC,CASKSSGSYNEQFF
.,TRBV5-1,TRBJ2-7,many,TGCGCCAGCAGCTTGGCTGCGAGGGCGACCTACGAGCAGTACTTC,CASSLAARATYEQYF
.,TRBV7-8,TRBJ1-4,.,TGTGCCAGCAGCTTAGAACGGGTTGGGGGTCCGAATGAAAAACTGTTTTTT,CASSLERVGGPNEKLFF
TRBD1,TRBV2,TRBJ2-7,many,TGTGCCAGCAGCCAAATTACCGGGACAGGGTATTCTCCAGGGTCCTACGAGCAGTACTTC,CASSQITGTGYSPGSYEQYF
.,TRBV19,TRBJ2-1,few,TGTGCCAGTGACCCGGGGGACAGTAACAATGAGCAGTTCTTC,CASDPGDSNNEQFF
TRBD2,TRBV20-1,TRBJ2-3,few,TGCAGTGCTAGAGAGACTAGCGGGGATACGCAGTATTTT,CSARETSGDTQYF
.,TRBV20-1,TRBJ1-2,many,TGCAGTGCTAGAGAACCCACAGGGAACTATGGCTACACCTTC,CSAREPTGNYGYTF
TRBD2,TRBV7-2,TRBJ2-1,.,TGTGCCAGCAGCCTAAGCGGGAGTAACTACAATGAGCAGTTCTTC,CASSLSGSNYNEQFF
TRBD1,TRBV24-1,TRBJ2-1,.,TGTGCCACCAGTGATTTCCGGGACAGGGGAGGTGAGCAGTTCTTC,CATSDFRDRGGEQFF
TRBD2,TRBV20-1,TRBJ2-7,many,TGCAGTGCCCCACTGGGGGGGAACTCCTACGAGCAGTACTTC,CSAPLGGNSYEQYF
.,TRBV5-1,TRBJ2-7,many,TGCGCCAGCAGCTTGTACAGCACCTACGAGCAGTACTTC,CASSLYSTYEQYF
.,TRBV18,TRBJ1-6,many,TGTGCCAGCTCCCTGAGACAGGAGAACGCACCCCTCCACTTT,CASSLRQENAPLHF
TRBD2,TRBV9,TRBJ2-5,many,TGTGCCAGCAGTTCAATGGGACTAGCGGGAGGAGAGACCCAGTACTTC,CASSSMGLAGGETQYF
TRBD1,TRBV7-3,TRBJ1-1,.,TGTGCCAGCAGCTTGACAGGGGGCACTGAATCTTTCTTT,CASSLTGGTESFF
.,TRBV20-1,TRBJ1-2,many,TGCAGTGCTAGAGATATGAGGGAATCTAACTATGGCTACACCTTC,CSARDMRESNYGYTF
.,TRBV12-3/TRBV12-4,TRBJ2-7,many,TGTGCCAGCAGTCTCAACTTCGGTCTCGAGCAGTACTTC,CASSLNFGLEQYF
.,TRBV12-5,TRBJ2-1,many,TGTGCTAGTGAAGAAAAGCGGCCATACAATGAGCAGTTCTTC,CASEEKRPYNEQFF
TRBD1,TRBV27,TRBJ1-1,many,TGTGCCAGCAGTACAGGACAGGGAGGTAGAGCTTTCTTT,CASSTGQGGRAFF
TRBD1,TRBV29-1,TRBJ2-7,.,TGCAGCGCAATCTGGGACAGGGCCTACGAGCAGTACTTC,CSAIWDRAYEQYF